This is a list of T cell receptor beta chains from one sample in a study of immune cell composition in non-small cell lung cancer. Measured with immunoSEQ multiplex PCR; TCRdb has only the in-frame clones, and not every one. The sample yields 950 or so clones, 82% seen once. Sequencing input: non-adjacent lung tissue. The receptors were gathered from a human donor with non-small cell lung cancer. CDR3s include the opening cysteine and the closing phenylalanine or tryptophan. The D gene is left open where the match is weak. The listing skips clone size in some rows; elsewhere it reads once, few, many or a size class.

D: -
V: TRBV11-2
size: once
J: TRBJ2-5
DNA: TGTGCCAGCAGCTCCGGGACTGAGGCGACCCAGTACTTC
CDR3: CASSSGTEATQYF

D: -
V: TRBV7-2
size: -
J: TRBJ2-7
DNA: TGTGCCAGCAGCCTCTCGTACGAGCAGTACTTC
CDR3: CASSLSYEQYF

D: -
V: TRBV7-8
size: -
J: TRBJ1-4
DNA: TGTGCCAGCAGCTTTAACGACGCAGGGGTCGGTAGTAATGAAAAACTGTTTTTT
CDR3: CASSFNDAGVGSNEKLFF

D: -
V: TRBV5-6
size: -
J: TRBJ2-5
DNA: TGTGCCAGCAGCGGGTCGGGTGACGGGACCCAGTACTTC
CDR3: CASSGSGDGTQYF

D: -
V: TRBV7-6
size: -
J: TRBJ2-7
DNA: TGTGCCAGCAGCTTAGAGGAGGGTTCCTACGAGCAGTACTTC
CDR3: CASSLEEGSYEQYF

D: TRBD1
V: TRBV18
size: -
J: TRBJ2-3
DNA: TGTGCCAGCTCACTACAGGGGGCGAGGACAGATACGCAGTATTTT
CDR3: CASSLQGARTDTQYF

D: TRBD1
V: TRBV5-1
size: -
J: TRBJ2-7
DNA: TGCGCCAGCAGCAAGGATCCCAGGGGGACCTACGAGCAGTACTTC
CDR3: CASSKDPRGTYEQYF

D: TRBD1
V: TRBV5-1
size: -
J: TRBJ2-4
DNA: TGCGCCAGCAGCTCGGGACAGGGGGGATATATGGCCAAAAACATTCAGTACTTC
CDR3: CASSSGQGGYMAKNIQYF

D: TRBD1
V: TRBV10-2
size: once
J: TRBJ1-6
DNA: TGCGCCAGCAGTGGGGGGGACAGGGATTCACCCCTCCACTTT
CDR3: CASSGGDRDSPLHF

D: -
V: TRBV5-4
size: -
J: TRBJ1-2
DNA: TGTGCCAGCAGCTTGATGGGTAGACGGACTATTAACTATGGCTACACCTTC
CDR3: CASSLMGRRTINYGYTF

D: TRBD1
V: TRBV6-5
size: -
J: TRBJ1-2
DNA: TGTGCCACCTTTCCCGGGACAGGGGCTAACTATGGCTACACCTTC
CDR3: CATFPGTGANYGYTF

D: TRBD2
V: TRBV19
size: -
J: TRBJ2-3
DNA: TGTGCCAGTAGTACCCGGGCTAGCGGGGGGGCCTCTCGGGATACGCAGTATTTT
CDR3: CASSTRASGGASRDTQYF

D: -
V: TRBV18
size: -
J: TRBJ2-1
DNA: TGTGCCAGCTCACTTTATTCTCCCAATGAGCAGTTCTTC
CDR3: CASSLYSPNEQFF

D: -
V: TRBV6-1
size: -
J: TRBJ2-2
DNA: TGTGCCAGCAGGTACGGGGGACCCTACACCGGGGAGCTGTTTTTT
CDR3: CASRYGGPYTGELFF

D: -
V: TRBV4-3
size: -
J: TRBJ2-7
DNA: TGCGCCAGCAGCCAAGATTTTAGCGTAAATGACGAGCAGTACTTC
CDR3: CASSQDFSVNDEQYF

D: TRBD1
V: TRBV5-1
size: -
J: TRBJ2-3
DNA: TGCGCCAGCAGCCAAAGGACAGGGCTGGATACGCAGTATTTT
CDR3: CASSQRTGLDTQYF

D: TRBD1
V: TRBV10-1
size: hyperexpanded
J: TRBJ1-6
DNA: TGCGCCAGCAGTGGGGGGGACAGGGATTCACCCCTCCACTTT
CDR3: CASSGGDRDSPLHF

D: TRBD2
V: TRBV27
size: -
J: TRBJ2-3
DNA: TGTGCCAGCAGTCCAGGGACTAGCGGGAGAGGTACAGATACGCAGTATTTT
CDR3: CASSPGTSGRGTDTQYF

D: -
V: TRBV30
size: -
J: TRBJ1-4
DNA: TGTGCCTGGAGCCCCTCATGGGGAGAACTGTTTTTT
CDR3: CAWSPSWGELFF

D: TRBD2
V: TRBV5-5
size: once
J: TRBJ2-7
DNA: TGTGCCAGCGGGTTAGCGGGACGCTACGAGCAGTACTTC
CDR3: CASGLAGRYEQYF

D: TRBD2
V: TRBV11-2
size: -
J: TRBJ2-1
DNA: TGTGCCAGTACCCCTAGCGGGGACTACAATGAGCAGTTCTTC
CDR3: CASTPSGDYNEQFF

D: -
V: TRBV5-1
size: -
J: TRBJ1-1
DNA: TGCGCCAGCAGCCCGATTACCCAGGGGAACACTGAAGCTTTCTTT
CDR3: CASSPITQGNTEAFF

D: TRBD1
V: TRBV7-2
size: -
J: TRBJ2-2
DNA: TGTGCCAGCAGCCCAGGAGGACAGGGGGCATCGGGGGAGCTGTTTTTT
CDR3: CASSPGGQGASGELFF

D: -
V: TRBV6-1
size: -
J: TRBJ2-5
DNA: TGTGCCAGCAGTCCGAGACAGACAGAGACCCAGTACTTC
CDR3: CASSPRQTETQYF

D: -
V: TRBV19
size: -
J: TRBJ1-1
DNA: TGTGCCAGTAGTATAAAGGGGGACACTGAAGCTTTCTTT
CDR3: CASSIKGDTEAFF

D: -
V: TRBV6-6
size: -
J: TRBJ2-7
DNA: TGTGCCAGCAGTTACCCGGGGACCTACGAGCAGTACTTC
CDR3: CASSYPGTYEQYF

D: -
V: TRBV20-1
size: once
J: TRBJ1-2
DNA: TGCAGTGCTAGAGAGGGGAGGGGCTACACCTTC
CDR3: CSAREGRGYTF

D: TRBD2
V: TRBV5-1
size: few
J: TRBJ2-3
DNA: TGCGCCAGCAGCCCCGGGACTAGCGGGGATTTCACAGATACGCAGTATTTT
CDR3: CASSPGTSGDFTDTQYF

D: -
V: TRBV2
size: -
J: TRBJ2-6
DNA: TGTGCCAGCAGGCAGAGCTCTGGGGCCAACGCCCTGACTTTC
CDR3: CASRQSSGANALTF

D: TRBD1
V: TRBV5-1
size: -
J: TRBJ1-2
DNA: TGCGCCAGCAGCTTTCCAGGGGGCGACTATGGCTACACCTTC
CDR3: CASSFPGGDYGYTF

D: TRBD2
V: TRBV9
size: -
J: TRBJ2-2
DNA: TGTGCCAGCACTAAGACTAGCGGGAGTTTAAGGTCCGGGGAGCTGTTTTTT
CDR3: CASTKTSGSLRSGELFF

D: TRBD1
V: TRBV19
size: few
J: TRBJ2-7
DNA: TGTGCCAGTAGTGCGGGACAGGACTACGAGCAGTACTTC
CDR3: CASSAGQDYEQYF

D: -
V: TRBV7-7
size: -
J: TRBJ2-5
DNA: TGTGCTAGCAGCTTAGGTGTCGCGGAGACCCAGTACTTC
CDR3: CASSLGVAETQYF

D: TRBD2
V: TRBV18
size: -
J: TRBJ2-4
DNA: TGTGCCAGCTCACCGTCGAGCGGGGACATTCAGTACTTC
CDR3: CASSPSSGDIQYF

D: TRBD2
V: TRBV10-2
size: -
J: TRBJ2-2
DNA: TGCGCCAGCGGGACTAGCGGGGGGACCGGGGAGCTGTTTTTT
CDR3: CASGTSGGTGELFF

D: TRBD2
V: TRBV7-6
size: few
J: TRBJ2-3
DNA: TGTGCCAGCAGCTCGGGACTAGCGGGCCGCACAGATACGCAGTATTTT
CDR3: CASSSGLAGRTDTQYF

D: -
V: TRBV7-9
size: -
J: TRBJ1-2
DNA: TGTGCCAGCAGCTTTGACAGCTACCATGGCTACACCTTC
CDR3: CASSFDSYHGYTF

D: TRBD2
V: TRBV7-8
size: few
J: TRBJ2-1
DNA: TGTGCCAGCAGCACCCGCCGAGCGGGGGGGCCCGGTGAGCAGTTCTTC
CDR3: CASSTRRAGGPGEQFF

D: -
V: TRBV6-6
size: -
J: TRBJ1-1
DNA: TGTGCCAGCAGCTATTCAGGGCGTAACACTGAAGCTTTCTTT
CDR3: CASSYSGRNTEAFF

D: TRBD2
V: TRBV4-3
size: -
J: TRBJ2-5
DNA: TGCGCCAGCAGCCAAGGATTAGCGGGAGAACGAGAGACCCAGTACTTC
CDR3: CASSQGLAGERETQYF

D: TRBD2
V: TRBV9
size: -
J: TRBJ2-1
DNA: TGTGCCAGCAGCGTCAGCGGGAGCCTCAATGAGCAGTTCTTC
CDR3: CASSVSGSLNEQFF

D: -
V: TRBV5-4
size: -
J: TRBJ2-3
DNA: TGTGCCAGCAGCTTGCTGGGCGCCACAGATACGCAGTATTTT
CDR3: CASSLLGATDTQYF

D: -
V: TRBV6-1
size: -
J: TRBJ2-4
DNA: TGTGCCAGCAGTGGAGGGGGTGGCAACATTCAGTACTTC
CDR3: CASSGGGGNIQYF

D: -
V: TRBV6-5
size: hyperexpanded
J: TRBJ2-7
DNA: TGTGCCAGCAGGATAAACGAGCAGGGTCACGAGCAGTACTTC
CDR3: CASRINEQGHEQYF

D: -
V: TRBV11-2
size: -
J: TRBJ2-5
DNA: TGTGCCAGCAGCTTAGTGAGGGAGACCCAGTACTTC
CDR3: CASSLVRETQYF

D: TRBD1
V: TRBV5-1
size: -
J: TRBJ2-3
DNA: TGCGCCAGCAGCTTACAGGGGGCGAGATGGACAGATACGCAGTATTTT
CDR3: CASSLQGARWTDTQYF

D: TRBD2
V: TRBV6-5
size: -
J: TRBJ2-7
DNA: TGTGCCAGCAGTAAGACTAGCGGTGAGCAGTACTTC
CDR3: CASSKTSGEQYF

D: -
V: TRBV20-1
size: few
J: TRBJ2-1
DNA: TGCAGTGGGCTAGCGATAGATGAGCAGTTCTTC
CDR3: CSGLAIDEQFF

D: TRBD1
V: TRBV5-1
size: -
J: TRBJ1-6
DNA: TGCGCCAGCAGCGCCGGACAGGGGGCGCGTTCACCCCTCCACTTT
CDR3: CASSAGQGARSPLHF

D: TRBD1
V: TRBV16
size: -
J: TRBJ2-7
DNA: TGTGCCAGCAGTCACCGTCCGGGACAGGGGGCACTCGAGCAGTACTTC
CDR3: CASSHRPGQGALEQYF